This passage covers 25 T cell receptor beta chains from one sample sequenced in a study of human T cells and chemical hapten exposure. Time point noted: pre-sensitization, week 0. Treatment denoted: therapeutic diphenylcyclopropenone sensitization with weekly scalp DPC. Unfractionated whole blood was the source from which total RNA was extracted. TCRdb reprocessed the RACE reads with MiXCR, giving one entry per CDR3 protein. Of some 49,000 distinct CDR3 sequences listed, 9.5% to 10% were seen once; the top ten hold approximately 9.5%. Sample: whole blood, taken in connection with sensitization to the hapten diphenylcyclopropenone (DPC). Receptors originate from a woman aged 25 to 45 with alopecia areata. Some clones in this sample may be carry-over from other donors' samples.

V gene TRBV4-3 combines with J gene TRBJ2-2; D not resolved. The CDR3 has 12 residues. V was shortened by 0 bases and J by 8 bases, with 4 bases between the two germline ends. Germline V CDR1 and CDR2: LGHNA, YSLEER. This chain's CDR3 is CASSQEVGELFF. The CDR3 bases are TGCGCCAGCAGCCAAGAGGTTGGGGAGCTGTTTTTT.

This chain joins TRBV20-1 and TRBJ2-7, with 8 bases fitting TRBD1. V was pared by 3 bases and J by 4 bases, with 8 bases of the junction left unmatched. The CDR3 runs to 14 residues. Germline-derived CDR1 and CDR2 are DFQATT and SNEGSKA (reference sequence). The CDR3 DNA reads TGCAGTGCTAGCGGCAGGGGGCAGTGGTACGAGCAGTACTTC. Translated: CSASGRGQWYEQYF.

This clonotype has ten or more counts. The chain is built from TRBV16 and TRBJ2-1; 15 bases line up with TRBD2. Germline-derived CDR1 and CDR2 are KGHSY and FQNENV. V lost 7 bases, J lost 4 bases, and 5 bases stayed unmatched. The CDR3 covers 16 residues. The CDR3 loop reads CASKGLAGGNYNEQFF. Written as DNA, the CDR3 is TGTGCCAGCAAAGGACTAGCGGGGGGGAATTACAATGAGCAGTTCTTC.

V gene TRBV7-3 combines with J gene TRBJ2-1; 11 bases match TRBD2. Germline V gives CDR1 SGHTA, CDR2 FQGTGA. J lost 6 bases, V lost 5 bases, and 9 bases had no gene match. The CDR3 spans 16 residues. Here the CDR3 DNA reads TGTGCCAGCAGCACAATAGCGGGGGGGGCGGCCAATGAGCAGTTCTTC. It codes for CASSTIAGGAANEQFF.

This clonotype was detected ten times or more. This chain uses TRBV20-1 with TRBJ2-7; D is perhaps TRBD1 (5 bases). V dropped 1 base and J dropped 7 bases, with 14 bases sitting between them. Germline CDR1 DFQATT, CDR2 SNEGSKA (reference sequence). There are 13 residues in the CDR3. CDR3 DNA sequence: TGCAGTGCTAGAGGTCAGGGTCTGAGTGAGCAGTACTTC. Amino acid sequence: CSARGQGLSEQYF.

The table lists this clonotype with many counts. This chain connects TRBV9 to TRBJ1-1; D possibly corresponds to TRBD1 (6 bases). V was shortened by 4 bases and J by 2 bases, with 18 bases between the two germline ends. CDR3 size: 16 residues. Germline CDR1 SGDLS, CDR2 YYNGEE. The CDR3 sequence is CASSPHQGGINTEAFF. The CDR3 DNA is TGTGCCAGCAGCCCCCATCAAGGGGGAATTAACACTGAAGCTTTCTTT.

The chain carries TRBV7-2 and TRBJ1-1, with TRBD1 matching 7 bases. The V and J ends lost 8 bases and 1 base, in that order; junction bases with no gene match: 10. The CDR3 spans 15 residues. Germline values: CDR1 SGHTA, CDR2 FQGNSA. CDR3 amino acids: CASVLGQTRNTEAFF. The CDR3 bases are TGTGCCAGCGTACTGGGACAGACGAGGAACACTGAAGCTTTCTTT. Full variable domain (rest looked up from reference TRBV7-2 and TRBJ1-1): GAGVSQSPSNKVTEKGKDVELRCDPISGHTALYWYRQSLGQGLEFLIYFQGNSAPDKSGLPSDRFSAERTGGSVSTLTIQRTQQEDSAVYLCASVLGQTRNTEAFFGQGTRLTVV.

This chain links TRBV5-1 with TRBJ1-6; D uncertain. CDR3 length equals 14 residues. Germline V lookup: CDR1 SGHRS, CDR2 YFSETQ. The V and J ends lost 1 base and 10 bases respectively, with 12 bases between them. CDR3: CASSLLGIDSPLHF. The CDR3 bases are TGCGCCAGCAGCTTGCTAGGTATAGACTCACCCCTCCACTTT. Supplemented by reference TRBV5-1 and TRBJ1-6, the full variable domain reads KAGVTQTPRYLIKTRGQQVTLSCSPISGHRSVSWYQQTPGQGLQFLFEYFSETQRNKGNFPGRFSGRQFSNSRSEMNVSTLELGDSALYLCASSLLGIDSPLHFGNGTRLTVT.

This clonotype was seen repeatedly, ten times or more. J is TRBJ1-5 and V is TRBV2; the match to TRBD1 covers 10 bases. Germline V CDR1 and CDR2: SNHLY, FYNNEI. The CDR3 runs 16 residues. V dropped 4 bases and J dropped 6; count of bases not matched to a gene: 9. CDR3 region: CASSGQGAIVGQPQHF. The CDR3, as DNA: TGTGCCAGCAGTGGACAGGGGGCGATCGTAGGTCAGCCCCAGCATTTT.

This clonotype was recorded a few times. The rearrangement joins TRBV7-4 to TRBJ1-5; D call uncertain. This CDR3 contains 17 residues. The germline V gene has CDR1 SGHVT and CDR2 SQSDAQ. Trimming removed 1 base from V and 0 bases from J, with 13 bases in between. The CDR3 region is CASSLGVTLYSNQPQHF. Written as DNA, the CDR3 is TGTGCCAGCAGCTTAGGGGTGACACTTTATAGCAATCAGCCCCAGCATTTT.

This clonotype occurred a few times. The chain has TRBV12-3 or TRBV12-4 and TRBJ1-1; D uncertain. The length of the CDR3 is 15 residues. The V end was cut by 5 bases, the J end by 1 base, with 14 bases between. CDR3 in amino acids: CASSPEGIPNTEAFF. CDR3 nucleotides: TGTGCCAGCAGTCCGGAGGGTATTCCGAACACTGAAGCTTTCTTT.

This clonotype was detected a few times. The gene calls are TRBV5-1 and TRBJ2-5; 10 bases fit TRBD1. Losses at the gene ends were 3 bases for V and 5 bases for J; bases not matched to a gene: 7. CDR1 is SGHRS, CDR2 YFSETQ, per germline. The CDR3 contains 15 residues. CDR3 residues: CASSWGQGITETQYF. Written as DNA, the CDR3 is TGCGCCAGCAGCTGGGGACAGGGGATTACGGAGACCCAGTACTTC.

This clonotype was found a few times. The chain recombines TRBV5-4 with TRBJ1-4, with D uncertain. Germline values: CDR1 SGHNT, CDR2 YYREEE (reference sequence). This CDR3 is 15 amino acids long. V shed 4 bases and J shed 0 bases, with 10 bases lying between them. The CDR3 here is CASSPSRATNEKLFF. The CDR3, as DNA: TGTGCCAGCAGCCCCTCCCGAGCAACTAATGAAAAACTGTTTTTT.

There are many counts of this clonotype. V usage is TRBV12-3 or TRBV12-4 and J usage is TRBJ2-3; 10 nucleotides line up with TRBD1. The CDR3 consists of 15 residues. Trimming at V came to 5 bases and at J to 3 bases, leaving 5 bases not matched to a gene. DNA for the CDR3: TGTGCCAGCAGTCCCGGACAGGGGGATACAGATACGCAGTATTTT. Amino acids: CASSPGQGDTDTQYF.

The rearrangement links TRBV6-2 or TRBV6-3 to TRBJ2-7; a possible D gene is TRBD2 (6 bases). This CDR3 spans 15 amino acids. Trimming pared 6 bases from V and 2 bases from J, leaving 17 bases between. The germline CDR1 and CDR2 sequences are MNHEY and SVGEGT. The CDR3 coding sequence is TGTGCCAGCAGCGCCGGGACCGGGGGTACCTACGAGCAGTACTTC. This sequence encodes CASSAGTGGTYEQYF.

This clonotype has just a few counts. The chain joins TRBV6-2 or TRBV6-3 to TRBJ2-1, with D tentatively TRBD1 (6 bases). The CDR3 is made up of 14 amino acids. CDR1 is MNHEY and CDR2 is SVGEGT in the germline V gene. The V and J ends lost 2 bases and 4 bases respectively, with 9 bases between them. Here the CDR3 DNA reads TGTGCCAGCAGTTACGCACAGGGATACAATGAGCAGTTCTTC. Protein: CASSYAQGYNEQFF.

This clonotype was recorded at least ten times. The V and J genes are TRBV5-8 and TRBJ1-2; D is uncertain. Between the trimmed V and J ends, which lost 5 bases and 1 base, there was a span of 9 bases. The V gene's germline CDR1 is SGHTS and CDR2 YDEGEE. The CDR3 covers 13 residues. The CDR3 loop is CASSRDGNYGYTF. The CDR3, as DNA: TGTGCCAGCAGTCGCGACGGTAACTATGGCTACACCTTC.

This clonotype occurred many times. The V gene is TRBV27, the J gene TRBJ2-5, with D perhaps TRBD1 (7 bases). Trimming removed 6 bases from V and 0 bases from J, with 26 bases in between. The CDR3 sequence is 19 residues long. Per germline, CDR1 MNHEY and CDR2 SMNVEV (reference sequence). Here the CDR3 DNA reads TGTGCCAGCAGACGCTTAACAGGGGTGACGGGGGAGTACCAAGAGACCCAGTACTTC. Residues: CASRRLTGVTGEYQETQYF.

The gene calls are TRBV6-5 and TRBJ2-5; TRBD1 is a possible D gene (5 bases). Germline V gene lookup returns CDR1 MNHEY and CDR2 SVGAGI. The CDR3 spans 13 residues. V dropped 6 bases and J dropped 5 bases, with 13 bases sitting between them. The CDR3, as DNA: TGTGCCAGCAGATCAGGGTACTGGGAGACCCAGTACTTC. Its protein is CASRSGYWETQYF.

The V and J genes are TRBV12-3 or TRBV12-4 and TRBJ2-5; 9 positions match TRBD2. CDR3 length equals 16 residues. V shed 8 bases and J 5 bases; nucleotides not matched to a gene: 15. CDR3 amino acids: CASEETTRGGLETQYF. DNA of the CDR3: TGTGCCAGCGAAGAAACCACGCGGGGGGGCTTGGAGACCCAGTACTTC.

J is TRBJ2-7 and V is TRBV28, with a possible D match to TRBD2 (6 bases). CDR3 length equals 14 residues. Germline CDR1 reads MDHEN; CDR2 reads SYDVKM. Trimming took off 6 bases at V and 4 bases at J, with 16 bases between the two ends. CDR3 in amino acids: CASSVGGVRYEQYF. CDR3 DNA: TGTGCCAGCAGCGTGGGGGGAGTAAGGTACGAGCAGTACTTC. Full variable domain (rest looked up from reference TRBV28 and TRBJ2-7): DVKVTQSSRYLVKRTGEKVFLECVQDMDHENMFWYRQDPGLGLRLIYFSYDVKMKEKGDIPEGYSVSREKKERFSLILESASTNQTSMYLCASSVGGVRYEQYFGPGTRLTVT.

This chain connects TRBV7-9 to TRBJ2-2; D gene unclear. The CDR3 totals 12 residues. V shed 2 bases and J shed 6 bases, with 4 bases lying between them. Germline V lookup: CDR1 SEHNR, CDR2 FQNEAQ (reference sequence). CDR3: CASSLPAGELFF. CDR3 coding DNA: TGTGCCAGCAGCTTACCCGCCGGGGAGCTGTTTTTT.

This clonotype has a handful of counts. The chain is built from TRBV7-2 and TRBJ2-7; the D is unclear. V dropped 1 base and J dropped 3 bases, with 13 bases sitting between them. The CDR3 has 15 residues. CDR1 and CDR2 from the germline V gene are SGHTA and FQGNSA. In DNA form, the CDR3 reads TGTGCCAGCAGCTTAGTGGAATTTGGCAGCTACGAGCAGTACTTC. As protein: CASSLVEFGSYEQYF.

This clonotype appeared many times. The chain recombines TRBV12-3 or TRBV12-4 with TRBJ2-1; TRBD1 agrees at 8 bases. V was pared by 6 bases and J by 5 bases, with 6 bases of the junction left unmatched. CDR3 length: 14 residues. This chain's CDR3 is CASSLRGHHNEQFF. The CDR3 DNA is TGTGCCAGCAGCCTCAGGGGGCACCACAATGAGCAGTTCTTC.

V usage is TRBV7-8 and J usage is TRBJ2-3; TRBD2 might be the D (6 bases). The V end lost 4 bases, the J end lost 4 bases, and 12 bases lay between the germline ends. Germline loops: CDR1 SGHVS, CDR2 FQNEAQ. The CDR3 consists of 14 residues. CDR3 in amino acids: CASSSTTGADTQYF. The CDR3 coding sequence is TGTGCCAGCAGCTCAACCACGGGGGCAGATACGCAGTATTTT.